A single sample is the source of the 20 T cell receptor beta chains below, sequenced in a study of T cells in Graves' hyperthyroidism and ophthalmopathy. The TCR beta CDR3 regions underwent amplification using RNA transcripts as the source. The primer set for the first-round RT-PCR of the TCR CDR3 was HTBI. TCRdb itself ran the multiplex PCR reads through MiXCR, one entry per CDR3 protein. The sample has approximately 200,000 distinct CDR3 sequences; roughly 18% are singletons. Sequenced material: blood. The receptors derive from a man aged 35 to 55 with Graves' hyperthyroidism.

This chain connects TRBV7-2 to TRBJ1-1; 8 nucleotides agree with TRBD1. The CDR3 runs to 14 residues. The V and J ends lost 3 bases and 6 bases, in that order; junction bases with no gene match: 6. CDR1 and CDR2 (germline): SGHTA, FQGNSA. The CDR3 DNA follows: TGTGCCAGCAGCTTTTTACAGGGGGTTGCTGAAGCTTTCTTT. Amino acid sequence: CASSFLQGVAEAFF.

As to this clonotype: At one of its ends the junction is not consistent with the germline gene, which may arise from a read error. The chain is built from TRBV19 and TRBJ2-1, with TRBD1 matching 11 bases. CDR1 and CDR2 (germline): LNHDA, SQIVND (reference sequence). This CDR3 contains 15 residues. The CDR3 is CASSIGQGAYNEQFF. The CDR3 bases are TGTGCCAGTAGTATTGGACAGGGGGCCTACAATGAACAGTTCTTC.

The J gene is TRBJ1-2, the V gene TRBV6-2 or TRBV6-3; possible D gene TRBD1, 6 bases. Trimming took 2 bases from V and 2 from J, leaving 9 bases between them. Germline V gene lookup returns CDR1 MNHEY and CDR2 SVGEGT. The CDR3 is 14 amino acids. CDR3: CASSYPQGNYGYTF. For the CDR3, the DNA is TGTGCCAGCAGTTACCCGCAGGGGAACTATGGCTACACCTTC.

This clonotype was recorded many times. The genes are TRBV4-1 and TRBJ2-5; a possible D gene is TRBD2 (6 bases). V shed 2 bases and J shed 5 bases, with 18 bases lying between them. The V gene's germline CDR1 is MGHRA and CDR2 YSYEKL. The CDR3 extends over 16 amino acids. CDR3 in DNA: TGCGCCAGCAGCCAACCTCTTCGCGGGGCGAGCGAGACCCAGTACTTC. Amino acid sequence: CASSQPLRGASETQYF.

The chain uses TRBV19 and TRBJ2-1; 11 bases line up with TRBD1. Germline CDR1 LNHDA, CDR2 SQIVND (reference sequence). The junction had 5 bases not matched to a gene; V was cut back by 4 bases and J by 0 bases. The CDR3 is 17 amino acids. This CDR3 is CASSTAGTGGSYNEQFF. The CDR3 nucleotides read TGTGCCAGTAGTACTGCCGGGACAGGGGGCTCCTACAATGAGCAGTTCTTC. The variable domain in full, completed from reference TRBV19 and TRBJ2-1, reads DGGITQSPKYLFRKEGQNVTLSCEQNLNHDAMYWYRQDPGQGLRLIYYSQIVNDFQKGDIAEGYSVSREKKESFPLTVTSAQKNPTAFYLCASSTAGTGGSYNEQFFGPGTRLTVL.

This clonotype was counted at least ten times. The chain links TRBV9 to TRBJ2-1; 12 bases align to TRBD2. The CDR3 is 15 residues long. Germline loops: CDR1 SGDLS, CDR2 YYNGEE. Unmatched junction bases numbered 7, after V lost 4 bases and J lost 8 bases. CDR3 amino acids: CASSPLAGGADEQFF. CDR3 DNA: TGTGCCAGCAGCCCTCTAGCGGGGGGGGCAGATGAGCAGTTCTTC.

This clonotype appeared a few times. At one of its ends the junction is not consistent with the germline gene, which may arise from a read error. The chain's CDR3 is CSVERGSTNTQYF. CDR3 in DNA: TGCAGCGTTGAAAGGGGCAGCACAAATACGCAGTATTTT. V gene TRBV29-1 combines with J gene TRBJ2-3; a possible D gene is TRBD1 (5 bases). The CDR3 consists of 13 residues. CDR1 is SQVTM and CDR2 is ANQGSEA in the germline V gene.

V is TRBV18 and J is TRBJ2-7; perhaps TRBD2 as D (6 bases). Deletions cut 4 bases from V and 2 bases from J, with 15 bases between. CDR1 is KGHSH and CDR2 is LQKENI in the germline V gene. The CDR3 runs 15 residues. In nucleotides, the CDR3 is TGTGCCAGCTCACTGGGGACTCCAGATACCTACGAGCAGTACTTC. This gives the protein CASSLGTPDTYEQYF.

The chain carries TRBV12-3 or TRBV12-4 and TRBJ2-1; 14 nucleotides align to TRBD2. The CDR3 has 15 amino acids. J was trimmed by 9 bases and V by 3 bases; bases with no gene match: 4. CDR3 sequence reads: CASSLTSGGEGEQFF. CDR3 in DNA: TGTGCCAGCAGTTTGACTAGCGGGGGGGAGGGTGAGCAGTTCTTC.

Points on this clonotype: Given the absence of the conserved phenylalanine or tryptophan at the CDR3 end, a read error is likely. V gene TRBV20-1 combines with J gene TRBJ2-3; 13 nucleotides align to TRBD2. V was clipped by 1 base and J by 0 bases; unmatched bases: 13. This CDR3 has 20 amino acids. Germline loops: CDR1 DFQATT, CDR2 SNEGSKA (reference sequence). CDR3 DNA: TGCAGTGCTAGAGTCCAGACTAGCGGGGGGCTCCCCCTTAGCACAGATACGCAGTATTCT. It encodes CSARVQTSGGLPLSTDTQYS.

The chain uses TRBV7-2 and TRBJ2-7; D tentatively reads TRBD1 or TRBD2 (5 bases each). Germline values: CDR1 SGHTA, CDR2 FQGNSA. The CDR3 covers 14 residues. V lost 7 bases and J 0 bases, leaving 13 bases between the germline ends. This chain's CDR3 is CASTAEGSSYEQYF. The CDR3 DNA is TGTGCCAGCACCGCAGAGGGGAGCTCCTACGAGCAGTACTTC.

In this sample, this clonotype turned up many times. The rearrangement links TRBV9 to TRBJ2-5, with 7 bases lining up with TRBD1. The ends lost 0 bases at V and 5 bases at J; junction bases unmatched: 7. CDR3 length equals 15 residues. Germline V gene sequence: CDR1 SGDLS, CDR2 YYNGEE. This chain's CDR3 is CASSVASRGLETQYF. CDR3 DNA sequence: TGTGCCAGCAGCGTAGCTTCGAGGGGGCTGGAGACCCAGTACTTC.

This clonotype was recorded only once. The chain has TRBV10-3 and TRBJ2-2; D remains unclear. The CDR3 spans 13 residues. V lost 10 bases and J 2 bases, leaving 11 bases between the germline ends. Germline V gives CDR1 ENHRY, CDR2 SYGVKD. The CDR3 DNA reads TGTGCCACGATAGCCAGTAACACCGGGGAGCTGTTTTTT. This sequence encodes CATIASNTGELFF.

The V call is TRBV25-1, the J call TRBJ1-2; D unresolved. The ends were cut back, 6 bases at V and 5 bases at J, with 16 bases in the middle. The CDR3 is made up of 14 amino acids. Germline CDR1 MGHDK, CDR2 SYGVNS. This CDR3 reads CASSSRSPEYGYTF. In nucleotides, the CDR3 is TGTGCCAGCAGCTCACGGAGCCCGGAATATGGCTACACCTTC.

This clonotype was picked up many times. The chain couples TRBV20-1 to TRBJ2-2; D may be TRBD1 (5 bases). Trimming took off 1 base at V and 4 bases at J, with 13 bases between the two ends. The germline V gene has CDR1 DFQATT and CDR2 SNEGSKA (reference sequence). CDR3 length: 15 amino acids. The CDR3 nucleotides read TGCAGTGCTAGAGGGACACAGTGGGCCACCGGGGAGCTGTTTTTT. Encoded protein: CSARGTQWATGELFF.

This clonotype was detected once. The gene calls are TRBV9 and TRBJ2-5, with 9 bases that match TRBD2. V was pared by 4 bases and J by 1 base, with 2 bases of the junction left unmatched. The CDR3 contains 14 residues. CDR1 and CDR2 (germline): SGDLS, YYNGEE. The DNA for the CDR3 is TGTGCCAGCAGCCCTAGCGGGACCCAAGAGACCCAGTACTTC. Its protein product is CASSPSGTQETQYF.

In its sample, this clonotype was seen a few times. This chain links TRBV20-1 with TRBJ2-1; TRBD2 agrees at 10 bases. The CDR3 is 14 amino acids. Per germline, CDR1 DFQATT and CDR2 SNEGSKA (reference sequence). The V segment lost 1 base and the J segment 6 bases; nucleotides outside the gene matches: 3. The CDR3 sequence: CSARVSSGGNEQFF. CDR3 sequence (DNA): TGCAGTGCTAGAGTGTCTAGCGGGGGCAATGAGCAGTTCTTC.

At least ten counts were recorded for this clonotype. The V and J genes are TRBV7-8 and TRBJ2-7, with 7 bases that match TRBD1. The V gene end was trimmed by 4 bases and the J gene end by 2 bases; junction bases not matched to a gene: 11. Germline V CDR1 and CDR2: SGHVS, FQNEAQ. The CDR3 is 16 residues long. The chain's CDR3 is CASSSMTGFPTYEQYF. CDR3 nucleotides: TGTGCCAGCAGCTCTATGACAGGGTTCCCCACCTACGAGCAGTACTTC.

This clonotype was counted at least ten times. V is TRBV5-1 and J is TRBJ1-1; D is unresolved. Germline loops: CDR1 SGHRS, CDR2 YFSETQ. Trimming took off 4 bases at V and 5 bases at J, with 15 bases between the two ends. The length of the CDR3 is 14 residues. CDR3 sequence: CASSLVEGRTEAFF. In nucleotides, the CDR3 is TGCGCCAGCAGCCTCGTGGAGGGTAGGACTGAAGCTTTCTTT.

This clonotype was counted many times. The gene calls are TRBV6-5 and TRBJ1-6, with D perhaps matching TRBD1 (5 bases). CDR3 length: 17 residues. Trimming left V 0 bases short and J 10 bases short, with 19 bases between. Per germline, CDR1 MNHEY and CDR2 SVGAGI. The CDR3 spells CASSYSTVGKSGSPLHF. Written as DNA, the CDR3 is TGTGCCAGCAGTTACTCGACAGTAGGGAAAAGCGGCTCACCCCTCCACTTT.